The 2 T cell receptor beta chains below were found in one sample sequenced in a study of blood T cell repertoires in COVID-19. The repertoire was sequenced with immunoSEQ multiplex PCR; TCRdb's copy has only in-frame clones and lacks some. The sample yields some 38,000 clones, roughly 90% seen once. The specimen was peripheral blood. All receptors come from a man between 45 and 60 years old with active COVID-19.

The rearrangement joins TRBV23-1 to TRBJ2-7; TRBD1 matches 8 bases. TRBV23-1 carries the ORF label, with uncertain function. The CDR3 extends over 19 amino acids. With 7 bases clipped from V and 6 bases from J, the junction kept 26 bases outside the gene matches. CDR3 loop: CASMSLPDRASSGYCEQYF. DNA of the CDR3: TGCGCCAGCATGTCTTTGCCGGACAGGGCCTCATCAGGCTACTGCGAGCAGTACTTC.

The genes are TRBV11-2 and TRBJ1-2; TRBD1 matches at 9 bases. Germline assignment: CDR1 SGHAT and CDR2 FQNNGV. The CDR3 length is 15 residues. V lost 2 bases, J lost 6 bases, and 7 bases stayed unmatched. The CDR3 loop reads CASSLSLGQGDGYTF. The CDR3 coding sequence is TGTGCCAGCAGCTTAAGCTTGGGACAGGGCGATGGCTACACCTTC.